This T cell receptor beta chain was captured in a study of T-cell reconstitution after alpha-beta-depleted transplantation in children. The TCRbeta library was prepared with unique molecular identifiers. TCRdb independently ran MiXCR on the PCR reads; one entry per CDR3 protein. The repertoire holds fewer than 400,000 distinct CDR3 sequences, with about 20% as singletons. The specimen comprised PBMCs from the stem cell graft donor, sampled from the stem cell graft. This sequence was found in a human donor who donated a stem cell graft to a child with acute myeloid leukemia.

The CDR3 DNA reads TGTGCCAGCAGCTCCTCGGGGACCGCCGCGAACACCGGGGAGCTGTTTTTT. Its translation is CASSSSGTAANTGELFF. This sequence joins TRBV5-5 and TRBJ2-2; D is tentatively TRBD1 or TRBD2 (5 bases each). Germline CDR1 and CDR2: SGHKS and YYEKEE (reference sequence). V was pared by 3 bases and J by 0 bases, with 15 bases between. The CDR3 is 17 amino acids.